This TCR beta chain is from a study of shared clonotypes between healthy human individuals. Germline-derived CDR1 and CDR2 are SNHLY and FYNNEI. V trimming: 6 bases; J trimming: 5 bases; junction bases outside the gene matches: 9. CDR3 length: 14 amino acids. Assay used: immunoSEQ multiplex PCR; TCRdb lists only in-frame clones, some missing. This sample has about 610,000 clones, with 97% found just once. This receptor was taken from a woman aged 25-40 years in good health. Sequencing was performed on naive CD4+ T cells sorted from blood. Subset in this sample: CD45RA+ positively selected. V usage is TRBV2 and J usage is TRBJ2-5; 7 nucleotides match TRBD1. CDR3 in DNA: TGTGCCAGCAGGGCCAACAGGGGTGGGGAGACCCAGTACTTC. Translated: CASRANRGGETQYF.